This TCR beta chain stems from a study of PD-1 blockade in mismatch repair-deficient tumors. About the study: Enrolled about 2013-2016, patients had progressing, pretreated mismatch repair-deficient cancers of around 12 types. Findings and limits, study-wide: Tumor-resident clones, often undetectable pretreatment in blood, expanded then contracted after pembrolizumab.

The V segment lost 6 bases and the J segment 4 bases; nucleotides outside the gene matches: 4. CDR3 length equals 14 residues. The germline V gene has CDR1 MNHNY and CDR2 SVGAGI (reference sequence). Sequencing used immunoSEQ multiplex PCR; TCRdb keeps in-frame clones, though not all of them. The sample carries about 120,000 clones, around three quarters recorded once. Every patient had mismatch repair deficiency by PCR or immunohistochemistry. Three pembrolizumab responders had their TCRs sequenced. Remarks on this clone: Its matching antigen is unknown.

The receptor was isolated from an adult with mismatch repair-deficient cancer. This material consisted of peripheral blood, taken 60 weeks after starting pembrolizumab. This rearrangement joins TRBV6-6 to TRBJ1-1; 11 bases line up with TRBD1. This chain's CDR3 is CASRGQGAGTEAFF. CDR3 nucleotides: TGTGCCAGCAGAGGACAGGGGGCTGGCACTGAAGCTTTCTTT.